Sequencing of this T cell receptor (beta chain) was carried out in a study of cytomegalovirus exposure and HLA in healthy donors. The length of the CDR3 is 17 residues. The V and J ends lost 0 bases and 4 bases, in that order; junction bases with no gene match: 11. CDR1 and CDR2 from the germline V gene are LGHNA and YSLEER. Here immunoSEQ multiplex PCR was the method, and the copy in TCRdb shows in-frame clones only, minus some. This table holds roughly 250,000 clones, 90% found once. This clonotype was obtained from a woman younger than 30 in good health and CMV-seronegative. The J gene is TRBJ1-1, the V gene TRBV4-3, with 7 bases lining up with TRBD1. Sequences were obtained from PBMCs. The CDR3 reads CASSQDRAVTGPTEAFF. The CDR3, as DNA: TGCGCCAGCAGCCAAGATCGGGCAGTGACAGGGCCCACTGAAGCTTTCTTT.